This TCR beta chain was sequenced for a study of control samples from healthy donors and cancer patients. Sequenced by immunoSEQ multiplex PCR; TCRdb stores in-frame clones only, minus some. The table shows about 120,000 clones, with about 90% occurring only once. This CDR3 has 16 residues. V was clipped by 1 base and J by 5 bases; unmatched bases: 8. The V gene's germline CDR1 is SGHDT and CDR2 YYEEEE. This chain joins TRBV5-6 and TRBJ1-1; TRBD1 matches 10 bases. The receptor was isolated from a man between 50 and 59 years old in good health. The specimen was blood. The CDR3 loop is CASSLTYGQGGTEAFF. CDR3 nucleotide sequence: TGTGCCAGCAGCTTGACCTATGGACAGGGGGGAACTGAAGCTTTCTTT.